This TCR beta chain was sequenced for a study of T cells in Graves' hyperthyroidism and ophthalmopathy. Germline loops: CDR1 DFQATT, CDR2 SNEGSKA (reference sequence). This CDR3 spans 15 amino acids. Trimming cost V 5 bases and J 2 bases, with 17 bases left between them. It was RNA transcripts that yielded the amplified TCR beta CDR3 regions. With the HTBI primer set, the TCR CDR3 went through a first round of RT-PCR. Each CDR3 protein gets one entry after TCRdb re-called the multiplex PCR reads with MiXCR. The top ten clones hold about 35% of a sample with approximately 600,000 distinct CDR3 sequences, roughly 20% of them seen once. This clonotype was seen only a few times.

This chain joins TRBV20-1 and TRBJ2-3, with D hard to call. Input material: blood. The clonotype originates from a man under 40 with Graves' ophthalmopathy. CDR3 in DNA: TGCAGTGCTCCCTCACTTGGAAGACTCACAGATACGCAGTATTTT. It translates to CSAPSLGRLTDTQYF.